These T cell receptor beta chains were read from a single sample in a study of T-cell reconstitution after alpha-beta-depleted transplantation in children. MiXCR was run by TCRdb on the PCR reads, yielding one entry per CDR3 protein. The sample consists of roughly 150,000 distinct CDR3 sequences, approximately 12% of them appearing once. The material was PBMCs, obtained before TCRalphabeta/CD19-depleted stem cell transplant. The receptor set was obtained from a boy aged 2 to 10 with acute myeloid leukemia, due to receive a stem cell transplant. Each CDR3 is given with its conserved first and last residue. The order of the fields is CDR3 DNA, CDR3 protein, V gene, J gene, D gene, clone size. The D gene is left open where the match is weak. Where a row states a size, it is once, few, many or the class of an expanded clone; other rows omit it.

CDR3nt: TGTGCCACCCAGGGCAAGCTATCTGGGGCCAACGTCCTGACTTTC
CDR3aa: CATQGKLSGANVLTF
v_gene: TRBV10-3
j_gene: TRBJ2-6
d_gene: .
abundance: few

CDR3nt: TGCGCCAGCAGTGAACCAGGGGGGCACAATGAGCAGTTCTTC
CDR3aa: CASSEPGGHNEQFF
v_gene: TRBV10-2
j_gene: TRBJ2-1
d_gene: .
abundance: many

CDR3nt: TGTGCCATCACCGGGACTAGCGGGGATGAGCAGTACTTC
CDR3aa: CAITGTSGDEQYF
v_gene: TRBV10-3
j_gene: TRBJ2-7
d_gene: TRBD2
abundance: many

CDR3nt: TGCGCCAGCAGCGCCGGGACAGGGGGCGACTACGTGCAGTACTTC
CDR3aa: CASSAGTGGDYVQYF
v_gene: TRBV5-1
j_gene: TRBJ2-7
d_gene: TRBD1
abundance: .

CDR3nt: TGTGCCAGCAGTTTATCCAGCGGAGGTGATACGCAGTATTTT
CDR3aa: CASSLSSGGDTQYF
v_gene: TRBV27
j_gene: TRBJ2-3
d_gene: .
abundance: few

CDR3nt: TGTGCCAGCAGCCCTCCTAGTTGGGGTCCCATGGGAGATACGCAGTATTTT
CDR3aa: CASSPPSWGPMGDTQYF
v_gene: TRBV3-1
j_gene: TRBJ2-3
d_gene: .
abundance: many

CDR3nt: TGTGCCACCAGCAGAGATCGGTTGATCGACAATCAGCCCCAGCATTTT
CDR3aa: CATSRDRLIDNQPQHF
v_gene: TRBV15
j_gene: TRBJ1-5
d_gene: .
abundance: many

CDR3nt: TGTGCCAGCAGCGAAGTCGTGGTTGGTGAGCAGTTCTTC
CDR3aa: CASSEVVVGEQFF
v_gene: TRBV27
j_gene: TRBJ2-1
d_gene: .
abundance: many

CDR3nt: TGTGCCAGCAGTCCCCAGGAAATCCAAGAGACCCAGTACTTC
CDR3aa: CASSPQEIQETQYF
v_gene: TRBV6-2/TRBV6-3
j_gene: TRBJ2-5
d_gene: .
abundance: many

CDR3nt: TGTGCCAGCAGCGATAGCGGGAGGGCCGGTCCGCAGTACTTC
CDR3aa: CASSDSGRAGPQYF
v_gene: TRBV7-9
j_gene: TRBJ2-7
d_gene: TRBD2
abundance: many

CDR3nt: TGTGCCAGCAGTTACCCGAAGGACAGGGGCGGAGATGGCTACACCTTC
CDR3aa: CASSYPKDRGGDGYTF
v_gene: TRBV6-5
j_gene: TRBJ1-2
d_gene: TRBD1
abundance: few

CDR3nt: TGCAGTGCTACACCATACCGGACAGGGACTCATAACACCGGGGAGCTGTTTTTT
CDR3aa: CSATPYRTGTHNTGELFF
v_gene: TRBV20-1
j_gene: TRBJ2-2
d_gene: TRBD1
abundance: many

CDR3nt: TGCGCCAGCAGCTTGGTAGGGCCGGGGGAAGCTTTCTTT
CDR3aa: CASSLVGPGEAFF
v_gene: TRBV5-1
j_gene: TRBJ1-1
d_gene: .
abundance: many

CDR3nt: TGTGCCAGCAGACTGAGGGGGGTCGGAGGGGAAGAAGCTTTCTTT
CDR3aa: CASRLRGVGGEEAFF
v_gene: TRBV9
j_gene: TRBJ1-1
d_gene: .
abundance: many

CDR3nt: TGTGCCAGCAGCCAAGGTCTCGGACTAGCGGGGGGGGAGGCCCAGTACTTC
CDR3aa: CASSQGLGLAGGEAQYF
v_gene: TRBV3-1
j_gene: TRBJ2-5
d_gene: TRBD2
abundance: many

CDR3nt: TGTGCCAGCAGCTTTACAGGGGCCGGGGAGCTGTTTTTT
CDR3aa: CASSFTGAGELFF
v_gene: TRBV9
j_gene: TRBJ2-2
d_gene: TRBD1
abundance: few

CDR3nt: TGTGCCAGCAGCCCCCGCCCGGGCTCTGAAGCTTTCTTT
CDR3aa: CASSPRPGSEAFF
v_gene: TRBV7-9
j_gene: TRBJ1-1
d_gene: .
abundance: many

CDR3nt: TGTGCCAGCAGTTACTCCAACACTGAAGCTTTCTTT
CDR3aa: CASSYSNTEAFF
v_gene: TRBV6-6
j_gene: TRBJ1-1
d_gene: .
abundance: many

CDR3nt: TGCAGTGCTAGATCCCTGAACCTCTATGGCTACACCTTC
CDR3aa: CSARSLNLYGYTF
v_gene: TRBV20-1
j_gene: TRBJ1-2
d_gene: .
abundance: many

CDR3nt: TGTGCCAGCAGACAGGGAACTACTTCACCCCTCCACTTT
CDR3aa: CASRQGTTSPLHF
v_gene: TRBV12-3/TRBV12-4
j_gene: TRBJ1-6
d_gene: .
abundance: many

CDR3nt: TGTGCCAGCAGCCAGGGGTCCGGCGGGATTTATAATTCACCCCTCCACTTT
CDR3aa: CASSQGSGGIYNSPLHF
v_gene: TRBV3-1
j_gene: TRBJ1-6
d_gene: .
abundance: many

CDR3nt: TGTGCCAGCAGCGTAGGGGCCTCCGGGTCCGGCACAGATACGCAGTATTTT
CDR3aa: CASSVGASGSGTDTQYF
v_gene: TRBV9
j_gene: TRBJ2-3
d_gene: .
abundance: many

CDR3nt: TGCGCCAGCAGCCCGGAGGGGGGCTCCTACAATGAGCAGTTCTTC
CDR3aa: CASSPEGGSYNEQFF
v_gene: TRBV5-1
j_gene: TRBJ2-1
d_gene: .
abundance: many

CDR3nt: TGTGCCAGCAGCCAAGGACTAGCGGGGCCTAGCTCCTACAATGAGCAGTTCTTC
CDR3aa: CASSQGLAGPSSYNEQFF
v_gene: TRBV14
j_gene: TRBJ2-1
d_gene: TRBD2
abundance: many

CDR3nt: TGTGCCAGCAGTTTAAGACTAGCGGAGCGGGACTCCTACGAGCAGTACTTC
CDR3aa: CASSLRLAERDSYEQYF
v_gene: TRBV28
j_gene: TRBJ2-7
d_gene: TRBD2
abundance: many

CDR3nt: TGTGCCAGCAGCCCGAGGACAGGGGGAGGCTCCTACAATGAGCAGTTCTTC
CDR3aa: CASSPRTGGGSYNEQFF
v_gene: TRBV11-3
j_gene: TRBJ2-1
d_gene: TRBD1
abundance: many

CDR3nt: TGTACCAGCAGTTTCCTGACTAGCGGGATATCCGCCAAAAACATTCAGTACTTC
CDR3aa: CTSSFLTSGISAKNIQYF
v_gene: TRBV12-3/TRBV12-4
j_gene: TRBJ2-4
d_gene: TRBD2
abundance: few

CDR3nt: TGTGCCAGCAGTTACCCTGGGGAATGGGGTACTGAAGCTTTCTTT
CDR3aa: CASSYPGEWGTEAFF
v_gene: TRBV6-5
j_gene: TRBJ1-1
d_gene: .
abundance: many

CDR3nt: TGTGCCAGCAGTTTTTCGACTCCAAACACTGAAGCTTTCTTT
CDR3aa: CASSFSTPNTEAFF
v_gene: TRBV12-3/TRBV12-4
j_gene: TRBJ1-1
d_gene: .
abundance: many

CDR3nt: TGTGCCACCAGCTTCATCGGTGGGGCCTATGGCTACACCTTC
CDR3aa: CATSFIGGAYGYTF
v_gene: TRBV27
j_gene: TRBJ1-2
d_gene: .
abundance: many

CDR3nt: TGTGCCAGCAGTGAAGGGGCGAATAGGGGTTCACCCCTCCACTTT
CDR3aa: CASSEGANRGSPLHF
v_gene: TRBV2
j_gene: TRBJ1-6
d_gene: .
abundance: .

CDR3nt: TGCAGTGCTTTTACAGGGGCGGGCAATCAGCCCCAGCATTTT
CDR3aa: CSAFTGAGNQPQHF
v_gene: TRBV20-1
j_gene: TRBJ1-5
d_gene: TRBD1
abundance: many

CDR3nt: TGTGCCAGCAGTACCACGACCGAAGATACGCAGTATTTT
CDR3aa: CASSTTTEDTQYF
v_gene: TRBV27
j_gene: TRBJ2-3
d_gene: .
abundance: many

CDR3nt: TGCGCCAGCAGCTTGGGTTCAGACTTCCATCAGCCCCAGCATTTT
CDR3aa: CASSLGSDFHQPQHF
v_gene: TRBV5-1
j_gene: TRBJ1-5
d_gene: .
abundance: many

CDR3nt: TGTGCCAGCAGTTACTTTCCCCAGGATCACTATGGCTACACCTTC
CDR3aa: CASSYFPQDHYGYTF
v_gene: TRBV6-5
j_gene: TRBJ1-2
d_gene: .
abundance: many

CDR3nt: TGCGCCAGCAGCCCACCCCCGAGGGGCTCGGATACGCAGTATTTT
CDR3aa: CASSPPPRGSDTQYF
v_gene: TRBV4-1
j_gene: TRBJ2-3
d_gene: .
abundance: many

CDR3nt: TGTGCCAGCAGCTTGGACGGCCAGGACTGGGTTGGCTACACCTTC
CDR3aa: CASSLDGQDWVGYTF
v_gene: TRBV5-5
j_gene: TRBJ1-2
d_gene: .
abundance: many

CDR3nt: TGCAGCGTCAAACAGGGGGCCGAGCAGTTCTTC
CDR3aa: CSVKQGAEQFF
v_gene: TRBV29-1
j_gene: TRBJ2-1
d_gene: TRBD1
abundance: many

CDR3nt: TGTGCCATCAGTGTTGGGTCTGGGGCGCAGAATTCACCCCTCCACTTT
CDR3aa: CAISVGSGAQNSPLHF
v_gene: TRBV10-3
j_gene: TRBJ1-6
d_gene: .
abundance: many

CDR3nt: TGTGCCAGCAGTTTATCTTCCCGACCGCGCAACAATGAGCAGTTCTTC
CDR3aa: CASSLSSRPRNNEQFF
v_gene: TRBV27
j_gene: TRBJ2-1
d_gene: .
abundance: many

CDR3nt: TGTGCCAGCAGCTTAGCGGGGGGGCGTGGGGCCAACGTCCTGACTTTC
CDR3aa: CASSLAGGRGANVLTF
v_gene: TRBV7-6
j_gene: TRBJ2-6
d_gene: .
abundance: many

CDR3nt: TGTGCCAGCAACCTCGACAGGGGGTCTGGAAACACCATATATTTT
CDR3aa: CASNLDRGSGNTIYF
v_gene: TRBV2
j_gene: TRBJ1-3
d_gene: TRBD1
abundance: many

CDR3nt: TGTGCCAGCGGGGGGGCTCAAGAGACCCAGTACTTC
CDR3aa: CASGGAQETQYF
v_gene: TRBV12-3/TRBV12-4
j_gene: TRBJ2-5
d_gene: .
abundance: many

CDR3nt: TGTGCCAGCACCCCGGACAGGGGCCAGGCGAACACCGGGGAGCTGTTTTTT
CDR3aa: CASTPDRGQANTGELFF
v_gene: TRBV4-2
j_gene: TRBJ2-2
d_gene: TRBD1
abundance: many

CDR3nt: TGTGCCAGCAGCGTAGAAGGACAGGTTAATGAAAAACTGTTTTTT
CDR3aa: CASSVEGQVNEKLFF
v_gene: TRBV9
j_gene: TRBJ1-4
d_gene: TRBD1
abundance: many

CDR3nt: TGCAGTGCTAGTGGGGGGGCGTATGGCTACACCTTC
CDR3aa: CSASGGAYGYTF
v_gene: TRBV20-1
j_gene: TRBJ1-2
d_gene: .
abundance: many